The 27 T cell receptor beta chains below were found in one sample sequenced in a study of early T cells in non-severe SARS-CoV-2 infection. TCRdb ran MiXCR on the 5' RACE reads and lists one entry per CDR3 protein. This repertoire shows about 50,000 distinct CDR3 sequences, about 6% found once; its top ten account for about 7%. The source material was whole blood, sampled at baseline. These receptors were collected from an adult who was a healthcare worker with PCR-confirmed SARS-CoV-2 infection or an uninfected control (not recorded which).

In this sample, this clonotype turned up many times. V and J are TRBV28 and TRBJ1-1, with unresolved D. The CDR3 runs 10 residues. Germline loops: CDR1 MDHEN, CDR2 SYDVKM. Trimming removed 10 bases from V and 7 bases from J, with 10 bases in between. The CDR3 nucleotides are TGTGCCACGTCCCAAGTTGAAGCTTTCTTT. Its translation: CATSQVEAFF.

This clonotype was observed many times. The gene calls are TRBV7-2 and TRBJ2-1; 9 nucleotides line up with TRBD2. Losses at the gene ends were 3 bases for V and 5 bases for J; bases not matched to a gene: 5. Germline V CDR1 and CDR2: SGHTA, FQGNSA. There are 15 residues in the CDR3. As DNA, the CDR3 is TGTGCCAGCAGCTTCCGCGGGAGGGCAAACAATGAGCAGTTCTTC. Residues: CASSFRGRANNEQFF. Combining the CDR3 with reference TRBV7-2 and TRBJ2-1 gives the whole variable domain GAGVSQSPSNKVTEKGKDVELRCDPISGHTALYWYRQSLGQGLEFLIYFQGNSAPDKSGLPSDRFSAERTGGSVSTLTIQRTQQEDSAVYLCASSFRGRANNEQFFGPGTRLTVL.

This clonotype was picked up many times. The rearrangement links TRBV24-1 to TRBJ2-3, with a possible D match to TRBD2 (6 bases). Per germline, CDR1 KGHDR and CDR2 SFDVKD. This CDR3 contains 16 residues. V was shortened by 6 bases and J by 0 bases, with 15 bases between the two germline ends. The CDR3 region is CATSWGGLTSTDTQYF. The CDR3 DNA sequence: TGTGCCACCAGTTGGGGCGGACTAACGAGCACAGATACGCAGTATTTT.

The V gene is TRBV20-1, the J gene TRBJ2-7, with 8 bases matching TRBD1. CDR1 is DFQATT and CDR2 is SNEGSKA in the germline V gene (reference sequence). This CDR3 region has 14 residues. Germline trimming cut 3 bases from V and 4 bases from J; bases unmatched to any gene: 8. In DNA, the CDR3 is TGCAGTGCTAGGTCCCGGACAGGGAGATACGAGCAGTACTTC. This codes for CSARSRTGRYEQYF.

There are many counts of this clonotype. The chain's CDR3 is CASSLVGTSGRSYTGELFF. DNA of the CDR3: TGTGCCAGCAGCCTTGTGGGGACTAGCGGCCGCTCTTACACCGGGGAGCTGTTTTTT. The chain couples TRBV7-2 to TRBJ2-2; TRBD2 agrees at 11 bases. After removal of 5 bases from V and 3 bases from J, the junction contained 14 bases not matched to a gene. Per germline, CDR1 SGHTA and CDR2 FQGNSA. This CDR3 has 19 residues. Full variable domain (outside the CDR3, taken from reference TRBV7-2 and TRBJ2-2): GAGVSQSPSNKVTEKGKDVELRCDPISGHTALYWYRQSLGQGLEFLIYFQGNSAPDKSGLPSDRFSAERTGGSVSTLTIQRTQQEDSAVYLCASSLVGTSGRSYTGELFFGEGSRLTVL.

This clonotype was detected only a few times. The rearrangement links TRBV20-1 to TRBJ1-6; D is perhaps TRBD1 (6 bases). Deletions cut 3 bases from V and 10 bases from J, with 16 bases between. The CDR3 consists of 14 residues. Germline-derived CDR1 and CDR2 are DFQATT and SNEGSKA (reference sequence). The CDR3 nucleotides are TGCAGTGCTAGCTTAACAGGGATTATGTCACCCCTCCACTTT. It codes for CSASLTGIMSPLHF.

This clonotype was seen ten or more times. CDR3 sequence reads: CASSLPPGQGGSPLHF. CDR3 bases: TGTGCCAGCAGCTTACCGCCGGGACAGGGAGGGTCACCCCTCCACTTT. V usage is TRBV7-2 and J usage is TRBJ1-6; 9 positions match TRBD1. The V gene end was trimmed by 2 bases and the J gene end by 10 bases; junction bases not matched to a gene: 9. This CDR3 spans 16 amino acids. Germline V gene lookup returns CDR1 SGHTA and CDR2 FQGNSA.

This chain links TRBV5-4 with TRBJ2-7; TRBD1 agrees at 10 bases. The germline V gene encodes CDR1 SGHNT and CDR2 YYREEE (reference sequence). The V and J ends lost 3 bases and 4 bases, in that order; junction bases with no gene match: 4. The CDR3 has 14 amino acids. The CDR3 protein is CASSYRTGGYEQYF. CDR3 coding DNA: TGTGCCAGCAGCTACAGGACAGGGGGGTACGAGCAGTACTTC. The variable domain in full, with the rest retrieved from reference TRBV5-4 and TRBJ2-7, is ETGVTQSPTHLIKTRGQQVTLRCSSQSGHNTVSWYQQALGQGPQFIFQYYREEENGRGNFPPRFSGLQFPNYSSELNVNALELDDSALYLCASSYRTGGYEQYFGPGTRLTVT.

A few counts support this clonotype. This chain joins TRBV7-3 and TRBJ2-3; 7 bases map to TRBD1. This CDR3 is built from 16 residues. The junction had 5 bases not matched to a gene; V was cut back by 2 bases and J by 0 bases. Germline V lookup: CDR1 SGHTA, CDR2 FQGTGA. CDR3 nucleotides: TGTGCCAGCAGCTTAGAGGGGGCAGCCAGCACAGATACGCAGTATTTT. As protein: CASSLEGAASTDTQYF.

This clonotype was seen a few times. The chain is built from TRBV20-1 and TRBJ1-6, with 9 bases matching TRBD1. The V and J ends lost 1 base and 14 bases, in that order; junction bases with no gene match: 15. The CDR3 runs to 16 residues. CDR1 and CDR2 (germline): DFQATT, SNEGSKA (reference sequence). The CDR3 DNA reads as TGCAGTGCTAGAGCCCAAACAGGGGGCTCGTCGCAAGCCCTCCACTTT. Amino acid sequence: CSARAQTGGSSQALHF.

This clonotype was recorded at least ten times. The chain is built from TRBV7-2 and TRBJ2-4; 9 bases are a match to TRBD2. This CDR3 has 14 amino acids. The V and J ends lost 5 bases and 13 bases, in that order; junction bases with no gene match: 12. Germline CDR1 SGHTA, CDR2 FQGNSA. The CDR3 nucleotides are TGTGCCAGCAGCATCGACCTAGCGGGAACCGCCCAGTACTTC. Encoded protein: CASSIDLAGTAQYF.

This clonotype was detected many times. The chain has TRBV29-1 and TRBJ1-1, with D unclear. V dropped 3 bases and J dropped 0 bases, with 8 bases sitting between them. The CDR3 is 13 residues long. Germline V gene data show CDR1 as SQVTM and CDR2 as ANQGSEA. This chain's CDR3 is CSVDVAMNTEAFF. CDR3 DNA: TGCAGCGTTGATGTGGCAATGAACACTGAAGCTTTCTTT.

This clonotype appeared a few times. The CDR3 coding sequence is TGCAGTGCCCCTCCCGTGGGACAATTGCAAGAGACCCAGTACTTC. Encoded protein: CSAPPVGQLQETQYF. The V call is TRBV20-1, the J call TRBJ2-5, with D possibly TRBD1 on 6 matching bases. Germline CDR1 is DFQATT and CDR2 is SNEGSKA (reference sequence). Trimming pared 6 bases from V and 2 bases from J, leaving 19 bases between. The CDR3 covers 15 residues.

This clonotype was found many times. This chain's CDR3 is CASRWTSGSGGELFF. DNA of the CDR3: TGTGCCAGCAGATGGACTAGCGGGAGCGGCGGGGAGCTGTTTTTT. The rearrangement joins TRBV12-3 or TRBV12-4 to TRBJ2-2, with TRBD2 identical over 13 bases. With V trimmed by 6 bases and J by 7 bases, 5 bases remained unmatched. CDR3 size: 15 residues.

This clonotype was detected only a few times. The rearrangement joins TRBV20-1 to TRBJ2-1; 10 bases agree with TRBD2. The CDR3 extends over 14 amino acids. Germline CDR1 DFQATT, CDR2 SNEGSKA (reference sequence). J gave up 4 bases and V 5 bases, and 5 bases lay outside the gene matches. CDR3 amino acids: CSAQTSGPYNEQFF. The CDR3 DNA reads TGCAGTGCTCAGACTAGCGGGCCTTACAATGAGCAGTTCTTC.

Ten or more counts support this clonotype. The chain couples TRBV20-1 to TRBJ2-7; 11 bases line up with TRBD2. V gave up 5 bases and J gave up 0 bases; unmatched junction bases: 9. Germline loops: CDR1 DFQATT, CDR2 SNEGSKA (reference sequence). The CDR3 runs to 16 residues. For the CDR3, the DNA is TGCAGTGCTCCTGCTAGCGGGAGGTCTTACTCCTACGAGCAGTACTTC. Translation gives CSAPASGRSYSYEQYF.

This clonotype was detected only a few times. This chain joins TRBV25-1 and TRBJ2-7; D is unresolved. This CDR3 is 13 amino acids long. V was shortened by 0 bases and J by 6 bases, with 9 bases between the two germline ends. CDR1 MGHDK and CDR2 SYGVNS come from the germline V gene. CDR3 nucleotides: TGTGCCAGCAGTGAATACGTGAAGGGCGAGCAGTACTTC. Protein: CASSEYVKGEQYF.

This clonotype appeared a few times. The V and J genes are TRBV29-1 and TRBJ2-6; 9 positions agree with TRBD1. The CDR3 totals 16 residues. The junction had 7 bases not matched to a gene; V was cut back by 7 bases and J by 0 bases. Germline V gene sequence: CDR1 SQVTM, CDR2 ANQGSEA. This CDR3 reads CSATGTGYSGANVLTF. The CDR3 DNA follows: TGCAGCGCAACCGGGACAGGGTACTCTGGGGCCAACGTCCTGACTTTC.

This clonotype has just a few counts. V usage is TRBV20-1 and J usage is TRBJ2-7; D is possibly TRBD1 (6 bases). V lost 5 bases, J lost 8 bases, and 16 bases lay in between. The length of the CDR3 is 12 residues. Looked up from germline, CDR1 is DFQATT and CDR2 is SNEGSKA (reference sequence). The chain's CDR3 is CSADSRDTKQYF. The CDR3 DNA reads as TGCAGTGCTGATAGCCGGGACACAAAGCAGTACTTC.

This clonotype was seen at least ten times. The V gene is TRBV27, the J gene TRBJ1-1; D gene ambiguous. Germline lookup yields CDR1 MNHEY and CDR2 SMNVEV (reference sequence). Trimming pared 5 bases from V and 0 bases from J, leaving 13 bases between. The CDR3 is 15 residues long. The CDR3 region is CASSARQQLNTEAFF. For the CDR3, the DNA is TGTGCCAGCAGTGCGAGGCAACAATTGAACACTGAAGCTTTCTTT.

The chain has TRBV5-1 and TRBJ1-2, with unresolved D. Germline-derived CDR1 and CDR2 are SGHRS and YFSETQ. This CDR3 is 18 amino acids long. Between the trimmed V and J ends, which lost 0 bases and 5 bases, there was a span of 23 bases. Here the CDR3 DNA reads TGCGCCAGCAGCTTGGCCTATTATGAGGATTCGACGACTTATGGCTACACCTTC. This encodes CASSLAYYEDSTTYGYTF.

The sample holds many counts of this clonotype. The chain employs TRBV7-8 and TRBJ1-5; D is undetermined. From germline, CDR1 is SGHVS and CDR2 FQNEAQ. V lost 0 bases, J lost 1 base, and 7 bases lay in between. The CDR3 runs 15 residues. The CDR3 spells CASSLAGRSNQPQHF. The CDR3 coding sequence is TGTGCCAGCAGCTTAGCAGGGAGGAGCAATCAGCCCCAGCATTTT.

This clonotype came up many times. Here the CDR3 reads CSVDVGRGHEQFF. In DNA form, the CDR3 reads TGCAGCGTTGACGTCGGGAGGGGTCATGAGCAGTTCTTC. The chain joins TRBV29-1 to TRBJ2-1; 8 bases are shared with TRBD2. The CDR3 totals 13 residues. Germline CDR1 SQVTM, CDR2 ANQGSEA. Losses at the gene ends were 3 bases for V and 8 bases for J; bases not matched to a gene: 6.

The V call is TRBV20-1, the J call TRBJ1-2; possible D gene TRBD1, 5 bases. V lost 0 bases to trimming and J lost 7 bases, with 12 bases between them. CDR1 DFQATT and CDR2 SNEGSKA come from the germline V gene (reference sequence). CDR3 length: 13 residues. The CDR3 reads CSARERQRLGYTF. CDR3 bases: TGCAGTGCTAGAGAGCGACAGCGCCTTGGCTACACCTTC.

This sequence joins TRBV18 and TRBJ2-1, with D perhaps being TRBD1 or TRBD2 (5 bases each). This CDR3 is built from 13 residues. Trimming pared 6 bases from V and 4 bases from J, leaving 10 bases between. The germline V gene has CDR1 KGHSH and CDR2 LQKENI. This chain's CDR3 is CASSGTAYNEQFF. The CDR3, as DNA: TGTGCCAGCTCGGGGACGGCATACAATGAGCAGTTCTTC.

This clonotype was recorded at least ten times. V and J are TRBV10-3 and TRBJ2-7; weak D call: TRBD2 (6 bases). V was shortened by 8 bases and J by 6 bases, with 14 bases between the two germline ends. Germline values: CDR1 ENHRY, CDR2 SYGVKD. The CDR3 length is 12 residues. CDR3 DNA sequence: TGTGCCATCCGGGAGTCCCAGAGCGAGCAGTACTTC. It translates to CAIRESQSEQYF.

The chain combines TRBV7-2 with TRBJ2-1; D might be TRBD2 (5 bases). CDR3 length: 15 amino acids. The V and J ends lost 5 bases and 2 bases respectively, with 13 bases between them. Germline V gives CDR1 SGHTA, CDR2 FQGNSA. The CDR3 nucleotides read TGTGCCAGCAGCCATAAAAGCGGAGCCTACAATGAGCAGTTCTTC. This translates into CASSHKSGAYNEQFF.